What follows are 15 T cell receptor beta chains derived from one specimen sequenced in a study of blood T cell repertoires in COVID-19. Repertoires were generated with immunoSEQ multiplex PCR, while TCRdb's copy carries only in-frame clones and drops some. The table lists 190,000 or so clones, around 81% of them singletons, with 6.5% to 9.5% in the top ten. Sequencing was done on a sample of PBMCs or T cells enriched from blood (not recorded which). The receptors here all came from a man aged 35 to 55 who had recovered from COVID-19.

A few counts support this clone. This chain connects TRBV5-1 to TRBJ1-3; D call uncertain. This CDR3 is 14 amino acids long. The ends were cut back, 4 bases at V and 4 bases at J, with 12 bases in the middle. The germline V gene has CDR1 SGHRS and CDR2 YFSETQ. The CDR3 DNA reads as TGCGCCAGCAGCCCATTAGACATGGGAAACACCATATATTTT. Its protein product is CASSPLDMGNTIYF. Together with reference TRBV5-1 and TRBJ1-3, the CDR3 gives the full variable domain: KAGVTQTPRYLIKTRGQQVTLSCSPISGHRSVSWYQQTPGQGLQFLFEYFSETQRNKGNFPGRFSGRQFSNSRSEMNVSTLELGDSALYLCASSPLDMGNTIYFGEGSWLTVV.

Regarding this clone: The identical CDR3 is also encoded by other nucleotide sequences in the sample. V gene TRBV6-1 combines with J gene TRBJ1-2; D not resolved. The ends were cut back, 1 base at V and 0 bases at J, with 6 bases in the middle. CDR1 is MNHNS, CDR2 SASEGT, per germline. This CDR3 has 14 residues. CDR3 DNA sequence: TGTGCCAGCAGTGAAGGCCCAGCTAACTATGGCTACACCTTC. Translation gives CASSEGPANYGYTF.

This chain links TRBV28 with TRBJ1-2; the D is unclear. The ends were cut back, 7 bases at V and 2 bases at J, with 11 bases in the middle. This CDR3 is 13 amino acids long. CDR1 is MDHEN, CDR2 SYDVKM, per germline. CDR3 region: CASTQLGNYGYTF. CDR3 sequence (DNA): TGTGCCAGCACGCAACTAGGGAACTATGGCTACACCTTC.

This chain uses TRBV24-1 with TRBJ2-1, with 12 bases matching TRBD2. CDR1 and CDR2 from the germline V gene are KGHDR and SFDVKD. Germline trimming cut 6 bases from V and 0 bases from J; bases unmatched to any gene: 5. The CDR3 length is 17 residues. CDR3 DNA: TGTGCCACCAGTCGGACTAGCGGGGTGAGCTCCTACAATGAGCAGTTCTTC. Its protein product is CATSRTSGVSSYNEQFF.

Turning to this clone: One end of the junction is discordant with germline, which a read error may explain. The chain is built from TRBV7-2 and TRBJ1-2; a possible D gene is TRBD1 (5 bases). Per the germline V gene, CDR1 is SGHTA and CDR2 is FQGNSA. This CDR3 is 18 amino acids long. The CDR3 reads CASSAGFSRTSSNYGYTF. The CDR3 region has the DNA TGTGCTAGCAGCGCTGGGTTTAGCAGGACATCATCTAACTATGGCTACACCTTC. The full variable domain, rest sourced from reference TRBV7-2 and TRBJ1-2, is GAGVSQSPSNKVTEKGKDVELRCDPISGHTALYWYRQSLGQGLEFLIYFQGNSAPDKSGLPSDRFSAERTGGSVSTLTIQRTQQEDSAVYLCASSAGFSRTSSNYGYTFGSGTRLTVV.

The chain employs TRBV15 and TRBJ1-1, with D tentatively TRBD1 (6 bases). Germline CDR1 and CDR2: LNHNV and YYDKDF (reference sequence). This CDR3 comprises 14 residues. Deletions cut 1 base from V and 4 bases from J, with 10 bases between. In DNA form, the CDR3 reads TGTGCCACCAGCAGAGTAGACAGGTCCACTGAAGCTTTCTTT. Encoded protein: CATSRVDRSTEAFF.

This sequence joins TRBV19 and TRBJ1-2, with D unclear. CDR1 is LNHDA and CDR2 is SQIVND in the germline V gene (reference sequence). The CDR3 is 15 amino acids. Trimming took off 3 bases at V and 4 bases at J, with 15 bases between the two ends. This chain's CDR3 is CASSIEVRSFYGYTF. The CDR3 DNA reads TGTGCCAGTAGTATCGAGGTCAGATCCTTCTATGGCTACACCTTC.

This clone was seen more than once but under ten times. This sequence joins TRBV9 and TRBJ2-7, with D possibly matching TRBD1 (5 bases). This CDR3 region has 15 residues. V was shortened by 0 bases and J by 3 bases, with 13 bases between the two germline ends. Germline V lookup: CDR1 SGDLS, CDR2 YYNGEE. CDR3 in DNA: TGTGCCAGCAGCGTAGGGTCGTACAGGAGCTACGAGCAGTACTTC. Its translation: CASSVGSYRSYEQYF.

The CDR3, as DNA: TGTGCCAGCAGTGAAAGAAGCTCGAACACTGAAGCTTTCTTT. Translating gives CASSERSSNTEAFF. V and J are TRBV6-1 and TRBJ1-1; no firm D call. Germline CDR1 is MNHNS and CDR2 is SASEGT. V gave up 2 bases and J gave up 1 base, with 8 bases separating them. The CDR3 consists of 14 residues.

J is TRBJ2-5 and V is TRBV9; 8 bases are shared with TRBD2. This CDR3 spans 15 amino acids. Germline values: CDR1 SGDLS, CDR2 YYNGEE. Germline trimming cut 0 bases from V and 2 bases from J; bases unmatched to any gene: 3. The CDR3 loop is CASSVGPGGQETQYF. In DNA, the CDR3 is TGTGCCAGCAGCGTAGGGCCGGGGGGGCAAGAGACCCAGTACTTC.

The rearrangement links TRBV9 to TRBJ1-2; D is possibly TRBD1 (6 bases). V was clipped by 4 bases and J by 7 bases, with 23 bases between them. Germline V gene data show CDR1 as SGDLS and CDR2 as YYNGEE. The CDR3 is made up of 16 amino acids. This chain's CDR3 is CASSPLRTAIMVGYTF. The CDR3 DNA reads as TGTGCCAGCAGCCCACTTAGGACAGCGATTATGGTTGGCTACACCTTC.

The chain uses TRBV5-1 and TRBJ1-1; tentatively, D is TRBD1 (5 bases). This CDR3 contains 17 residues. CDR1 is SGHRS, CDR2 YFSETQ, per germline. V was shortened by 0 bases and J by 1 base, with 16 bases between the two germline ends. The CDR3 protein is CASSLGWGSSSNTEAFF. DNA for the CDR3: TGCGCCAGCAGCTTGGGGTGGGGCAGCTCCTCGAACACTGAAGCTTTCTTT.

The J gene is TRBJ1-5, the V gene TRBV28; the match to TRBD1 covers 11 bases. Losses at the gene ends were 5 bases for V and 7 bases for J; bases not matched to a gene: 10. Germline V gene data show CDR1 as MDHEN and CDR2 as SYDVKM. This CDR3 is built from 16 residues. The CDR3 protein is CASSPVRTGGVQPQHF. CDR3 bases: TGTGCCAGCAGTCCAGTGAGGACAGGGGGCGTCCAGCCCCAGCATTTT.

J is TRBJ1-1 and V is TRBV5-1, with D possibly being TRBD1 (5 bases). CDR1 SGHRS and CDR2 YFSETQ come from the germline V gene. V dropped 2 bases and J dropped 1 base, with 9 bases sitting between them. The CDR3 length is 14 residues. The CDR3 loop reads CASSFRQGNTEAFF. The CDR3 DNA is TGCGCCAGCAGCTTCCGTCAGGGGAACACTGAAGCTTTCTTT.

This chain joins TRBV5-1 and TRBJ1-2; the match to TRBD1 covers 8 bases. CDR1 is SGHRS, CDR2 YFSETQ, per germline. V shed 3 bases, J shed 4 bases, and the junction held 11 bases outside the gene matches. CDR3 length: 16 residues. The CDR3 reads CASSSGQGAHSYGYTF. CDR3 DNA: TGCGCCAGCAGCTCGGGCCAGGGGGCGCATTCCTATGGCTACACCTTC.